These 21 T cell receptor beta chains were all obtained from the same sample, sequenced in a study of cytotoxic CD8 clonotypes in ibrutinib-treated CLL. Using immunoSEQ multiplex PCR, the repertoire was profiled, and TCRdb retains in-frame clones only, with some absent. Of roughly 300,000 clones detected, about 72% appear once; the ten largest clones hold roughly 6%. The sample here was PBMCs, taken at disease progression, from a patient treated with ibrutinib. These TCRs come from a human donor with chronic lymphocytic leukemia.

The gene calls are TRBV5-1 and TRBJ1-1; D may be TRBD1 (6 bases). CDR1 and CDR2 from the germline V gene are SGHRS and YFSETQ. This CDR3 is 15 amino acids long. V lost 0 bases and J lost 3, with 12 bases in between. In DNA form, the CDR3 reads TGCGCCAGCAGCTTGGGTGGGCAGGGGTACACTGAAGCTTTCTTT. Its translation: CASSLGGQGYTEAFF. The full variable domain, completed using reference TRBV5-1 and TRBJ1-1, is KAGVTQTPRYLIKTRGQQVTLSCSPISGHRSVSWYQQTPGQGLQFLFEYFSETQRNKGNFPGRFSGRQFSNSRSEMNVSTLELGDSALYLCASSLGGQGYTEAFFGQGTRLTVV.

V gene TRBV27 combines with J gene TRBJ2-7; the D gene is possibly TRBD2 (5 bases). Trimming took off 1 base at V and 5 bases at J, with 12 bases between the two ends. The CDR3 covers 14 residues. Germline V lookup: CDR1 MNHEY, CDR2 SMNVEV (reference sequence). The CDR3 here is CASSLFPSPHEQYF. In DNA form, the CDR3 reads TGTGCCAGCAGTTTATTTCCTAGCCCCCACGAGCAGTACTTC.

The rearrangement joins TRBV19 to TRBJ2-7, with 9 bases lining up with TRBD1. The germline V gene has CDR1 LNHDA and CDR2 SQIVND (reference sequence). The CDR3 totals 14 residues. V shed 5 bases and J 4 bases; nucleotides not matched to a gene: 6. The CDR3 sequence: CASSRDRVVYEQYF. The DNA for the CDR3 is TGTGCCAGTAGTCGGGACAGGGTGGTTTACGAGCAGTACTTC.

The chain uses TRBV6-5 and TRBJ2-3; a weak D match, TRBD2 (5 bases). Germline V gene lookup returns CDR1 MNHEY and CDR2 SVGAGI. The CDR3 sequence is 11 residues long. V was cut by 5 bases and J by 14 bases, with 14 bases left in between. This CDR3 reads CASSVGSQMYF. CDR3 bases: TGTGCCAGCAGTGTTGGGAGTCAGATGTATTTT.

The chain recombines TRBV2 with TRBJ1-1, with unresolved D. V was clipped by 6 bases and J by 4 bases, with 24 bases between them. Germline V gives CDR1 SNHLY, CDR2 FYNNEI. The CDR3 spans 17 residues. CDR3 sequence: CASSQYSGRGPGTEAFF. Here the CDR3 DNA reads TGTGCCAGCAGCCAATACTCCGGTCGCGGACCGGGCACTGAAGCTTTCTTT.

In DNA form, the CDR3 reads TGTGCCAGCAGCCCCCGCCCACCGGGCGGCTACACCTTC. Translation: CASSPRPPGGYTF. The chain is built from TRBV9 and TRBJ1-2; D is uncertain. V lost 4 bases, J lost 8 bases, and 15 bases lay in between. There are 13 residues in the CDR3. CDR1 and CDR2 from the germline V gene are SGDLS and YYNGEE.

V is TRBV6-5 and J is TRBJ2-1, with 10 bases identical to TRBD2. Unmatched junction bases numbered 5, after V lost 3 bases and J lost 3 bases. Germline V gives CDR1 MNHEY, CDR2 SVGAGI. The CDR3 totals 16 residues. The CDR3 sequence is CASSYSLAGVYNEQFF. DNA for the CDR3: TGTGCCAGCAGTTATTCCCTAGCGGGGGTCTACAATGAGCAGTTCTTC.

The CDR3 here is CASSLGMLGRGYEQYF. In nucleotides, the CDR3 is TGTGCCAGCAGCTTGGGTATGTTGGGGCGAGGCTACGAGCAGTACTTC. The rearrangement links TRBV5-4 to TRBJ2-7; maybe TRBD1 (5 bases). Trimming removed 0 bases at V and 3 bases at J, with 16 bases between. Germline CDR1 SGHNT, CDR2 YYREEE (reference sequence). The CDR3 spans 16 residues.

This clone was counted a single time. The J gene is TRBJ2-5, the V gene TRBV9; TRBD1 agrees at 8 bases. The CDR3 spans 14 residues. The ends lost 3 bases at V and 4 bases at J; junction bases unmatched: 5. Germline V gives CDR1 SGDLS, CDR2 YYNGEE. CDR3 region: CASSGDRGGETQYF. Written as DNA, the CDR3 is TGTGCCAGCAGCGGCGACAGGGGCGGAGAGACCCAGTACTTC.

This rearrangement joins TRBV9 to TRBJ2-2, with 12 positions matching TRBD2. The CDR3 is 20 residues long. Losses at the gene ends were 0 bases for V and 0 bases for J; bases not matched to a gene: 9. Germline V gene data show CDR1 as SGDLS and CDR2 as YYNGEE. The CDR3 here is CASSVGAGTSGWTNTGELFF. The DNA for the CDR3 is TGTGCCAGCAGCGTAGGGGCGGGGACTAGCGGGTGGACGAACACCGGGGAGCTGTTTTTT.

The chain combines TRBV9 with TRBJ1-1, with 8 bases matching TRBD1. This CDR3 has 13 residues. With 4 bases clipped from V and 11 bases from J, the junction kept 10 bases outside the gene matches. In germline, CDR1 is SGDLS, CDR2 YYNGEE. CDR3 sequence: CASSYPGQVEAFF. CDR3 coding DNA: TGTGCCAGCAGCTACCCGGGACAGGTCGAGGCTTTCTTT. The variable domain in full, with the rest retrieved from reference TRBV9 and TRBJ1-1, is DSGVTQTPKHLITATGQRVTLRCSPRSGDLSVYWYQQSLDQGLQFLIQYYNGEERAKGNILERFSAQQFPDLHSELNLSSLELGDSALYFCASSYPGQVEAFFGQGTRLTVV.

V and J are TRBV19 and TRBJ1-1; no reliable D call. Germline CDR1 reads LNHDA; CDR2 reads SQIVND (reference sequence). The CDR3 totals 16 residues. V gave up 0 bases and J gave up 0 bases, with 11 bases separating them. The CDR3 loop is CASSIDGSGLNTEAFF. The CDR3 coding sequence is TGTGCCAGTAGTATAGATGGGTCGGGTCTGAACACTGAAGCTTTCTTT.

V and J are TRBV4-2 and TRBJ1-3; TRBD1 is a possible D gene (6 bases). There are 15 residues in the CDR3. Trimming shortened V by 6 bases and J by 3 bases, and 15 bases separated the two germline ends. Germline CDR1 is LGHNA and CDR2 is YNFKEQ. DNA for the CDR3: TGTGCCAGCAGTCTGCACAGGGACGTTGGAAACACCATATATTTT. Translated, it gives CASSLHRDVGNTIYF.

J is TRBJ2-7 and V is TRBV5-4; 7 nucleotides match TRBD1. V was clipped by 3 bases and J by 3 bases; unmatched bases: 3. The CDR3 contains 13 residues. Germline V gene sequence: CDR1 SGHNT, CDR2 YYREEE (reference sequence). The CDR3 DNA reads as TGTGCCAGCAGCTCGGACAGGTTCTACGAGCAGTACTTC. Protein product: CASSSDRFYEQYF.

V gene TRBV29-1 combines with J gene TRBJ2-1, with 8 bases fitting TRBD2. Germline V CDR1 and CDR2: SQVTM, ANQGSEA. Trimming at V came to 6 bases and at J to 3 bases, leaving 7 bases not matched to a gene. The CDR3 spans 14 residues. CDR3 in amino acids: CSVVSGKSYNEQFF. The CDR3 nucleotides are TGCAGCGTGGTTAGCGGGAAGAGCTACAATGAGCAGTTCTTC.

The rearrangement joins TRBV6-4 to TRBJ2-3; 11 bases match TRBD2. The junction had 5 bases not matched to a gene; V was cut back by 4 bases and J by 2 bases. The germline V gene encodes CDR1 MRHNA and CDR2 SNTAGT. This CDR3 is 16 amino acids long. Here the CDR3 reads CASSATSGDVTDTQYF. The CDR3 DNA is TGTGCCAGCAGTGCGACTAGCGGGGACGTCACAGATACGCAGTATTTT.

The genes are TRBV4-3 and TRBJ2-2, with D possibly matching TRBD1 (6 bases). Germline CDR1 and CDR2: LGHNA and YSLEER. Trimming left V 4 bases short and J 7 bases short, with 16 bases between. The CDR3 consists of 15 residues. The CDR3 region is CASSPYRVPYGELFF. As DNA, the CDR3 is TGCGCCAGCAGCCCTTACAGGGTCCCCTACGGGGAGCTGTTTTTT.

The V gene is TRBV7-9, the J gene TRBJ2-1, with a tentative D call TRBD1 (6 bases). Germline CDR1 and CDR2: SEHNR and FQNEAQ (reference sequence). Deletions cut 4 bases from V and 6 bases from J, with 13 bases between. The CDR3 is 14 residues long. DNA of the CDR3: TGTGCCAGCAGCTCCGGGGACAACCCCAATGAGCAGTTCTTC. Residues: CASSSGDNPNEQFF.

This clone was counted only a few times. The rearrangement links TRBV19 to TRBJ2-7; the D is unclear. Per the germline V gene, CDR1 is LNHDA and CDR2 is SQIVND (reference sequence). V was trimmed by 3 bases and J by 2 bases, leaving 14 bases between them. The CDR3 totals 15 residues. The CDR3 DNA reads TGTGCCAGTAGTATCCAGAACAGCAACCCCTACGAGCAGTACTTC. This translates into CASSIQNSNPYEQYF.

To note about this clone: Other DNA sequences from this sample encode an identical CDR3 as well. CDR3 sequence: CASSFAGGSYEQYF. The CDR3 nucleotides are TGCGCCAGCAGCTTTGCCGGGGGCAGCTACGAGCAGTACTTC. The chain couples TRBV5-1 to TRBJ2-7; the D call may be TRBD1 or TRBD2 (6 bases each). Germline loops: CDR1 SGHRS, CDR2 YFSETQ. Trimming cost V 2 bases and J 3 bases, with 12 bases left between them. This CDR3 has 14 amino acids.

This clone came up once. The chain is built from TRBV7-9 and TRBJ1-4; the D is unclear. V gave up 5 bases and J gave up 5 bases, with 18 bases separating them. The CDR3 is 16 amino acids. Per the germline V gene, CDR1 is SEHNR and CDR2 is FQNEAQ (reference sequence). The CDR3 DNA is TGTGCCAGCAGCATCAGTATTGGAGAGCTAAATGAAAAACTGTTTTTT. Translation: CASSISIGELNEKLFF.